Shown below are 21 T cell receptor beta chains from a single sample sequenced in a study of T cell responses to AZD1222 COVID-19 vaccine. Profiling relied on immunoSEQ multiplex PCR, and the TCRdb table lists in-frame clones only, not all of them. The data contain roughly 170,000 clones, about nine tenths of them singletons. The sequences come from peripheral blood, collected on day 0 of AZD1222 vaccination. The receptors come from an adult in good health.

This clone has only a few counts. The gene calls are TRBV9 and TRBJ1-4, with a possible D match to TRBD1 (6 bases). The CDR3 is made up of 16 amino acids. The germline V gene has CDR1 SGDLS and CDR2 YYNGEE. V lost 0 bases and J 4 bases, leaving 13 bases between the germline ends. The CDR3 DNA sequence: TGTGCCAGCAGCGTAGCTGGAGGGGGGAATAATGAAAAACTGTTTTTT. It is translated as CASSVAGGGNNEKLFF. Full variable domain (rest looked up from reference TRBV9 and TRBJ1-4): DSGVTQTPKHLITATGQRVTLRCSPRSGDLSVYWYQQSLDQGLQFLIQYYNGEERAKGNILERFSAQQFPDLHSELNLSSLELGDSALYFCASSVAGGGNNEKLFFGSGTQLSVL.

The chain uses TRBV7-2 and TRBJ1-4; a weak D match, TRBD1 (6 bases). CDR1 SGHTA and CDR2 FQGNSA come from the germline V gene. The V end was cut by 5 bases, the J end by 5 bases, with 9 bases between. CDR3 length: 13 residues. The CDR3 here is CASSPGQNEKLFF. The CDR3 DNA reads TGTGCCAGCAGCCCCGGACAGAATGAAAAACTGTTTTTT.

In its sample, this clone was seen once. This rearrangement joins TRBV7-9 to TRBJ1-5; D is unclear. Germline CDR1 is SEHNR and CDR2 is FQNEAQ (reference sequence). V shed 1 base and J shed 8 bases, with 15 bases lying between them. The CDR3 is 15 residues long. CDR3 region: CASSLGQASLEPQHF. CDR3 coding DNA: TGTGCCAGCAGCTTAGGCCAGGCTTCTTTGGAGCCCCAGCATTTT.

The V call is TRBV14, the J call TRBJ2-1, with 7 bases identical to TRBD2. The CDR3 totals 16 residues. Germline loops: CDR1 SGHDN, CDR2 FVKESK. Trimming removed 2 bases from V and 0 bases from J; junction bases left unmatched: 4. CDR3 coding DNA: TGTGCCAGCAGCCAATTGGGGGGGAGCTCCTACAATGAGCAGTTCTTC. Amino acids: CASSQLGGSSYNEQFF.

The V gene is TRBV15, the J gene TRBJ2-3; 10 bases fit TRBD1. Losses at the gene ends were 2 bases for V and 2 bases for J; bases not matched to a gene: 7. Germline V CDR1 and CDR2: LNHNV, YYDKDF (reference sequence). CDR3 size: 17 residues. This CDR3 is CATSRKTGGSTTDTQYF. The CDR3 bases are TGTGCCACCAGCAGAAAGACAGGGGGCTCGACCACAGATACGCAGTATTTT.

This chain links TRBV9 with TRBJ2-7; 8 bases match TRBD2. CDR1 and CDR2 (germline): SGDLS, YYNGEE. J lost 6 bases, V lost 0 bases, and 2 bases had no gene match. The CDR3 has 13 amino acids. The CDR3 sequence is CASSVGLAGEQYF. The CDR3 coding sequence is TGTGCCAGCAGCGTAGGGCTAGCGGGCGAGCAGTACTTC.

V is TRBV6-2 or TRBV6-3 and J is TRBJ1-5, with TRBD1 matching 10 bases. With V trimmed by 6 bases and J by 7 bases, 9 bases remained unmatched. CDR1 is MNHEY, CDR2 SVGEGT, per germline. The CDR3 is made up of 15 amino acids. This chain's CDR3 is CASSRDRGQGQPQHF. DNA of the CDR3: TGTGCCAGCAGCCGTGACAGGGGGCAGGGACAGCCCCAGCATTTT.

V gene TRBV6-5 combines with J gene TRBJ1-3; D ambiguous. CDR3 size: 14 residues. Per the germline V gene, CDR1 is MNHEY and CDR2 is SVGAGI. Trimming cost V 5 bases and J 2 bases, with 10 bases left between them. The CDR3 protein is CASSPLRAGNTIYF. For the CDR3, the DNA is TGTGCCAGCAGTCCACTTAGGGCTGGAAACACCATATATTTT.

The V gene is TRBV6-1, the J gene TRBJ2-3, with a weak D call TRBD1 (5 bases). This CDR3 region has 13 residues. Germline V CDR1 and CDR2: MNHNS, SASEGT. The V end lost 2 bases, the J end lost 6 bases, and 9 bases lay between the germline ends. The CDR3 nucleotides read TGTGCCAGCAGTGAATGGCAGGGTGATACGCAGTATTTT. This translates into CASSEWQGDTQYF.

The chain has TRBV9 and TRBJ2-5; TRBD1 or TRBD2 may be the D gene (6 bases each). The CDR3 has 15 residues. The germline CDR1 and CDR2 sequences are SGDLS and YYNGEE. The V end lost 4 bases, the J end lost 4 bases, and 17 bases lay between the germline ends. The CDR3 DNA sequence: TGTGCCAGCAGCCCTGAGGGGGGCCAATCAGAGACCCAGTACTTC. It translates to CASSPEGGQSETQYF.

V and J are TRBV3-1 (or the pseudogene TRBV3-2) and TRBJ1-2, with a weak D call TRBD1 (6 bases). Trimming shortened V by 1 base and J by 2 bases, and 11 bases separated the two germline ends. The germline V gene has CDR1 LGHDT and CDR2 YNNKEL (reference sequence). The CDR3 is 15 residues long. CDR3 bases: TGTGCCAGCAGCCAAGCCCCGACAGGAAACTATGGCTACACCTTC. Translating gives CASSQAPTGNYGYTF.

The genes are TRBV7-2 and TRBJ1-2; 9 bases are shared with TRBD1. The CDR3 contains 16 residues. The germline gives CDR1 SGHTA, CDR2 FQGNSA. J lost 8 bases, V lost 2 bases, and 12 bases had no gene match. CDR3 nucleotides: TGTGCCAGCAGCTTAAGTAGTGGACAGGGGTATGGCGGCTACACCTTC. Translated, it gives CASSLSSGQGYGGYTF. Looking up the rest from reference TRBV7-2 and TRBJ1-2 gives the full variable domain: GAGVSQSPSNKVTEKGKDVELRCDPISGHTALYWYRQSLGQGLEFLIYFQGNSAPDKSGLPSDRFSAERTGGSVSTLTIQRTQQEDSAVYLCASSLSSGQGYGGYTFGSGTRLTVV.

The chain is built from TRBV2 and TRBJ1-6, with 8 nucleotides matching TRBD1. CDR3 length equals 18 residues. The J segment lost 4 bases and the V segment lost 4 bases, leaving 12 bases of the junction unmatched. Germline V gene lookup returns CDR1 SNHLY and CDR2 FYNNEI. As DNA, the CDR3 is TGTGCCAGCAGTGGATCGACAGGGGCCTTGCCATATAATTCACCCCTCCACTTT. Translating it yields CASSGSTGALPYNSPLHF.

The rearrangement joins TRBV29-1 to TRBJ1-2; D unclear. The CDR3 has 15 amino acids. Deletions cut 4 bases from V and 0 bases from J, with 15 bases between. The germline V gene has CDR1 SQVTM and CDR2 ANQGSEA. The CDR3 protein is CSVVLQGASNYGYTF. DNA for the CDR3: TGCAGCGTTGTGTTACAAGGAGCTTCTAACTATGGCTACACCTTC.

The rearrangement joins TRBV11-2 to TRBJ2-1, with D possibly matching TRBD1 (5 bases). V gave up 4 bases and J gave up 0 bases, with 10 bases separating them. CDR3 length: 15 residues. Per the germline V gene, CDR1 is SGHAT and CDR2 is FQNNGV. CDR3 bases: TGTGCCAGCAGCTACGACAGAAACTCCTACAATGAGCAGTTCTTC. Protein product: CASSYDRNSYNEQFF.

V usage is TRBV9 and J usage is TRBJ1-2; TRBD1 matches at 7 bases. Germline values: CDR1 SGDLS, CDR2 YYNGEE. Trimming took 0 bases from V and 5 from J; bases not matched to a gene: 7. The CDR3 is 15 residues long. CDR3 DNA sequence: TGTGCCAGCAGCGTAGCCCTGGGACAGAATTATGGCTACACCTTC. Protein: CASSVALGQNYGYTF.

This clone was seen once. This chain joins TRBV3-1 (or the pseudogene TRBV3-2) and TRBJ1-1; the D gene is possibly TRBD1 (6 bases). Germline CDR1 reads LGHDT; CDR2 reads YNNKEL (reference sequence). The CDR3 consists of 11 residues. V shed 2 bases and J shed 11 bases, with 9 bases lying between them. CDR3 nucleotides: TGTGCCAGCAGCCAAAGGGGGGGGGCTTTCTTT. Translated: CASSQRGGAFF.

The chain carries TRBV9 and TRBJ2-7; 12 bases are a match to TRBD2. Germline CDR1 and CDR2: SGDLS and YYNGEE. Trimming removed 4 bases from V and 3 bases from J; junction bases left unmatched: 5. The CDR3 contains 15 residues. The CDR3 here is CASSPSGGAGYEQYF. The CDR3 DNA reads TGTGCCAGCAGCCCTAGCGGGGGGGCCGGCTACGAGCAGTACTTC.

The chain uses TRBV7-9 and TRBJ1-5; D gene ambiguous. There are 15 residues in the CDR3. Germline CDR1 reads SEHNR; CDR2 reads FQNEAQ (reference sequence). The V and J ends lost 4 bases and 2 bases respectively, with 12 bases between them. This chain's CDR3 is CASSSAGAGNQPQHF. In DNA form, the CDR3 reads TGTGCCAGCAGCTCAGCGGGAGCGGGCAATCAGCCCCAGCATTTT.

The chain couples TRBV29-1 to TRBJ1-2; tentative D call: TRBD1 (6 bases). The V gene lost 3 bases and the J gene lost 4 bases, with 9 bases spanning the gap. From germline, CDR1 is SQVTM and CDR2 ANQGSEA. The CDR3 is made up of 12 amino acids. For the CDR3, the DNA is TGCAGCGTTGACCGGGGGGCCTATGGCTACACCTTC. It is translated as CSVDRGAYGYTF.

Only one count was recorded for this clone. V and J are TRBV19 and TRBJ2-2; 15 nucleotides agree with TRBD2. V lost 3 bases to trimming and J lost 5 bases; unmatched junction nucleotides: 13. Germline-derived CDR1 and CDR2 are LNHDA and SQIVND (reference sequence). CDR3 size: 20 residues. As DNA, the CDR3 is TGTGCCAGTAGTATCCGCCGGACTAGCGGGGGGGCTGGAAATACCGGGGAGCTGTTTTTT. This sequence encodes CASSIRRTSGGAGNTGELFF.